This T cell receptor beta chain stems from a study of blood T cell repertoires in COVID-19. Turning to the study itself: From T cells, B-cell-depleted T cells, or PBMCs came the material, which was cDNA or gDNA.

Assay used: immunoSEQ multiplex PCR; TCRdb lists only in-frame clones, some missing. Among around 210,000 clones, 70% to 90% were seen once, and the ten largest hold 15% to 20%. This CDR3 comprises 14 residues. Losses at the gene ends were 4 bases for V and 2 bases for J; bases not matched to a gene: 4. Per the germline V gene, CDR1 is LNHDA and CDR2 is SQIVND (reference sequence). Sequencing was performed on peripheral blood. V is TRBV19 and J is TRBJ1-2, with 7 positions matching TRBD1. This receptor was obtained from a man aged 45-65 years with COVID-19, enrolled during active disease. CDR3 coding DNA: TGTGCCAGTAGTAAGGGGGCAGGGAACTATGGCTACACCTTC. Translation: CASSKGAGNYGYTF.